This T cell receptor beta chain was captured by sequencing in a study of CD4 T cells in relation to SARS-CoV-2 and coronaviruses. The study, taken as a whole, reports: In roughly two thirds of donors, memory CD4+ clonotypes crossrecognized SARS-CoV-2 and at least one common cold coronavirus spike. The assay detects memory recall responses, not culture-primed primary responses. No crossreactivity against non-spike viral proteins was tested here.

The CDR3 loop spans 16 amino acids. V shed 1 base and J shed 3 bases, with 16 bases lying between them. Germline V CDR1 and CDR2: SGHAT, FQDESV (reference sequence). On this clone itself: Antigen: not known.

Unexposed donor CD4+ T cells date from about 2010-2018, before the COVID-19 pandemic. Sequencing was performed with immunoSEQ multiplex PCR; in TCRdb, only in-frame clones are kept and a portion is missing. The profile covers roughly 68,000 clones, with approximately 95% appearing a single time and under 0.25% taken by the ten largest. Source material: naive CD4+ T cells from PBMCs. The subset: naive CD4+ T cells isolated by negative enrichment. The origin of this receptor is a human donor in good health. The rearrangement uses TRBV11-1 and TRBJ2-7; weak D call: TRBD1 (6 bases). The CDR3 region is CASSLEVGDNHYEQYF. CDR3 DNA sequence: TGTGCCAGCAGCTTAGAAGTTGGGGACAATCACTACGAGCAGTACTTC.